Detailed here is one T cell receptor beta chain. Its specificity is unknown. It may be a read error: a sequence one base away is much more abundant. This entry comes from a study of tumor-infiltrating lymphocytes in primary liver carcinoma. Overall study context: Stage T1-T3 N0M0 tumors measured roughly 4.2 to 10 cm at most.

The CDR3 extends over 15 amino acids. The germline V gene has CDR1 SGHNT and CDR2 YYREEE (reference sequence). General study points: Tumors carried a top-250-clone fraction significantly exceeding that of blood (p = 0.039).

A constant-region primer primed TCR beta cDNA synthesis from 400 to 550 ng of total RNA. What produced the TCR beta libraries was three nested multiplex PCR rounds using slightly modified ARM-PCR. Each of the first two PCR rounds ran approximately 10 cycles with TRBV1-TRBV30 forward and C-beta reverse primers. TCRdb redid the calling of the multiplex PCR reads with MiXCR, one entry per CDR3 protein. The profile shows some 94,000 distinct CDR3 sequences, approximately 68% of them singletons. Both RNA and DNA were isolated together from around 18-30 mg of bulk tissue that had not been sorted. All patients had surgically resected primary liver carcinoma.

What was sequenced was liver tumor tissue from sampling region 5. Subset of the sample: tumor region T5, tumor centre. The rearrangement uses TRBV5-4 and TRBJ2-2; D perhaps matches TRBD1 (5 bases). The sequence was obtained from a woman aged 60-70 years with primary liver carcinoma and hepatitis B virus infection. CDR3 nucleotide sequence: TGTACCAGCAGCTTTAAGGGGCTAAACACCGGGGAGCTGTTTTTT. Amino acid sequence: CTSSFKGLNTGELFF.